Below are 17 T cell receptor beta chains sequenced from a single sample in a study of blood T cell repertoires in COVID-19. Using immunoSEQ multiplex PCR, the repertoire was profiled, and TCRdb retains in-frame clones only, with some absent. This table has approximately 300,000 clones, around 90% appearing once. Sequencing was done on a sample of peripheral blood. These receptors originate from a woman aged 50 to 65 who had recovered from COVID-19.

In this sample, this clone turned up once. The CDR3 loop reads CASSWTGGLTEAFF. CDR3 nucleotides: TGTGCCAGCAGTTGGACAGGGGGCCTCACTGAAGCTTTCTTT. The rearrangement uses TRBV6-2 or TRBV6-3 and TRBJ1-1, with 11 bases fitting TRBD1. The CDR3 sequence is 14 residues long. The J segment lost 4 bases and the V segment lost 4 bases, leaving 2 bases of the junction unmatched. CDR1 and CDR2 from the germline V gene are MNHEY and SVGEGT.

The genes are TRBV9 and TRBJ2-3, with D possibly TRBD1 on 5 matching bases. CDR3 length: 16 amino acids. V lost 1 base and J lost 4, with 16 bases in between. From germline, CDR1 is SGDLS and CDR2 YYNGEE. CDR3 loop: CASSVTMAGIPDTQYF. CDR3 DNA sequence: TGTGCCAGCAGCGTAACGATGGCAGGGATCCCAGATACGCAGTATTTT.

The chain uses TRBV5-4 and TRBJ2-1; tentatively, D is TRBD2 (6 bases). This CDR3 comprises 13 residues. The V end was cut by 4 bases, the J end by 6 bases, with 11 bases between. CDR1 and CDR2 (germline): SGHNT, YYREEE (reference sequence). CDR3 sequence reads: CASSPQGGNEQFF. DNA of the CDR3: TGTGCCAGCAGCCCCCAGGGAGGCAATGAGCAGTTCTTC.

This clone came up a few times. The chain has TRBV12-3 or TRBV12-4 and TRBJ2-1, with 8 nucleotides matching TRBD2. J gave up 10 bases and V 3 bases, and 2 bases lay outside the gene matches. This CDR3 has 12 amino acids. CDR3 region: CASSFSGGEQFF. The CDR3 coding sequence is TGTGCCAGCAGTTTTTCGGGGGGGGAGCAGTTCTTC.

The V gene is TRBV5-8, the J gene TRBJ2-7; the D gene is possibly TRBD1 (5 bases). The germline gives CDR1 SGHTS, CDR2 YDEGEE. Trimming pared 0 bases from V and 6 bases from J, leaving 10 bases between. CDR3 size: 13 residues. The CDR3 protein is CASSLVGASEQYF. The CDR3 bases are TGTGCCAGCAGCTTGGTAGGGGCTAGCGAGCAGTACTTC.

V and J are TRBV6-5 and TRBJ1-1; D is ambiguous. Deletions cut 0 bases from V and 3 bases from J, with 5 bases between. Per the germline V gene, CDR1 is MNHEY and CDR2 is SVGAGI. The CDR3 loop spans 13 amino acids. The CDR3 DNA is TGTGCCAGCAGTTACTCGAGAGACACTGAAGCTTTCTTT. Translated, it gives CASSYSRDTEAFF.

The chain links TRBV6-2 or TRBV6-3 to TRBJ2-1; D may be TRBD1 (6 bases). Trimming took off 6 bases at V and 8 bases at J, with 17 bases between the two ends. The CDR3 has 14 residues. Germline CDR1 MNHEY, CDR2 SVGEGT. The CDR3 here is CASSLLGGIDEQFF. Here the CDR3 DNA reads TGTGCCAGCAGCTTGCTAGGGGGAATCGATGAGCAGTTCTTC.

This clone occurred a few times. CDR3 sequence reads: CASSRGGEQFF. As DNA, the CDR3 is TGTGCCAGCAGCCGAGGGGGTGAGCAGTTCTTC. This chain uses TRBV4-2 with TRBJ2-1; TRBD1 is a possible D gene (6 bases). V gave up 4 bases and J gave up 9 bases, with 7 bases separating them. The CDR3 runs 11 residues. The V gene's germline CDR1 is LGHNA and CDR2 YNFKEQ.

This clone appeared a single time. The CDR3 nucleotides are TGTGCCAGCAGCGAGGTGGCCATGAACACTGAAGCTTTCTTT. It is translated as CASSEVAMNTEAFF. The V gene is TRBV2, the J gene TRBJ1-1; D is unclear. V was pared by 6 bases and J by 0 bases, with 11 bases between. Germline CDR1 and CDR2: SNHLY and FYNNEI. This CDR3 spans 14 amino acids.

The chain links TRBV7-2 to TRBJ2-7, with D possibly TRBD2 on 6 matching bases. This CDR3 comprises 16 residues. V was cut by 5 bases and J by 0 bases, with 17 bases left in between. In germline, CDR1 is SGHTA, CDR2 FQGNSA. The CDR3 bases are TGTGCCAGCAGCCCCTCTGCGGGGAGGAGCTCCTACGAGCAGTACTTC. It yields the protein CASSPSAGRSSYEQYF.

This chain joins TRBV11-2 and TRBJ1-1; a weak D match, TRBD1 (5 bases). Germline V CDR1 and CDR2: SGHAT, FQNNGV. V lost 5 bases, J lost 3 bases, and 16 bases lay in between. CDR3 length equals 15 residues. The CDR3 loop is CASSPREGVHTEAFF. The CDR3 region has the DNA TGTGCCAGCAGCCCAAGGGAAGGGGTTCACACTGAAGCTTTCTTT.

The chain couples TRBV12-3 or TRBV12-4 to TRBJ1-2, with a possible D match to TRBD1 (5 bases). The V gene lost 3 bases and the J gene lost 7 bases, with 9 bases spanning the gap. The CDR3 loop spans 12 amino acids. CDR3 loop: CASSFKGFGYTF. CDR3 sequence (DNA): TGTGCCAGCAGTTTCAAGGGGTTTGGCTACACCTTC.

The rearrangement uses TRBV4-3 and TRBJ1-3, with D maybe TRBD1 (5 bases). Germline V gene sequence: CDR1 LGHNA, CDR2 YSLEER. The CDR3 runs 15 residues. The germline V and J ends were trimmed by 0 bases and 4 bases, with 10 bases remaining between them. In nucleotides, the CDR3 is TGCGCCAGCAGCCAAGAGTATCAGGGCGGAAACACCATATATTTT. It codes for CASSQEYQGGNTIYF.

The J gene is TRBJ1-5, the V gene TRBV6-2 or TRBV6-3, with D possibly matching TRBD1 (5 bases). V lost 5 bases, J lost 5 bases, and 10 bases lay in between. The germline V gene encodes CDR1 MNHEY and CDR2 SVGEGT. The length of the CDR3 is 13 residues. CDR3 region: CASSPWGDQPQHF. The DNA of the CDR3 is TGTGCCAGCAGTCCCTGGGGGGATCAGCCCCAGCATTTT.

The genes are TRBV29-1 and TRBJ2-3; 8 bases fit TRBD2. With 0 bases clipped from V and 3 bases from J, the junction kept 17 bases outside the gene matches. Germline CDR1 is SQVTM and CDR2 is ANQGSEA. CDR3 length equals 19 residues. The CDR3 coding sequence is TGCAGCGTTGAAGATCCCCTAGATAGCGGGGAATTTTTAACAGATACGCAGTATTTT. Translated, it gives CSVEDPLDSGEFLTDTQYF.

The J gene is TRBJ2-1, the V gene TRBV4-3; possible D gene TRBD2, 7 bases. CDR1 is LGHNA, CDR2 YSLEER, per germline. The CDR3 length is 15 residues. V shed 4 bases and J shed 9 bases, with 19 bases lying between them. The CDR3 region is CASSPGGRGLGEQFF. In DNA form, the CDR3 reads TGCGCCAGCAGCCCCGGGGGGCGGGGGCTAGGTGAGCAGTTCTTC.

This clone is medium-sized by share. The sample contains more than one DNA sequence encoding this CDR3. The rearrangement joins TRBV19 to TRBJ1-2; no firm D call. This CDR3 spans 12 amino acids. Germline V gene data show CDR1 as LNHDA and CDR2 as SQIVND (reference sequence). Trimming removed 1 base from V and 8 bases from J, with 8 bases in between. The CDR3 here is CASSIVSGGYTF. As DNA, the CDR3 is TGTGCCAGTAGTATAGTCTCGGGAGGCTACACCTTC.